This T cell receptor (beta chain) comes out of a study of cytomegalovirus exposure and HLA in healthy donors. Study information: Within an early data release were around 80 million unique TCRs drawn from HLA-typed donors.

The V gene end was trimmed by 3 bases and the J gene end by 5 bases; junction bases not matched to a gene: 4. The CDR3 loop spans 14 amino acids. Germline CDR1 is MNHNS and CDR2 is SASEGT. Use of 60 Vbeta and 13 Jbeta primers characterized the PCR. Sequencing used immunoSEQ multiplex PCR; TCRdb keeps in-frame clones, though not all of them. This table holds about 150,000 clones, over 60% found once. About this clone itself: The antigen is not known.

Study observations and caveats: Owing to their indistinguishability, certain V segments, notably TRBV6-2 and TRBV6-3, were excluded. TCR beta V- and J-gene trimming, according to a later analysis, was linked to a missense DCLRE1C variant.

Donors in the study were healthy people who gave bone marrow. The chain employs TRBV6-1 and TRBJ1-1; 9 nucleotides match TRBD1. The TCR comes from a woman in her 30s in good health and CMV-seropositive. Sequencing was performed on PBMCs. The chain's CDR3 is CASSEDRGWTEAFF. The CDR3 DNA sequence: TGTGCCAGCAGTGAGGACAGGGGCTGGACTGAAGCTTTCTTT.